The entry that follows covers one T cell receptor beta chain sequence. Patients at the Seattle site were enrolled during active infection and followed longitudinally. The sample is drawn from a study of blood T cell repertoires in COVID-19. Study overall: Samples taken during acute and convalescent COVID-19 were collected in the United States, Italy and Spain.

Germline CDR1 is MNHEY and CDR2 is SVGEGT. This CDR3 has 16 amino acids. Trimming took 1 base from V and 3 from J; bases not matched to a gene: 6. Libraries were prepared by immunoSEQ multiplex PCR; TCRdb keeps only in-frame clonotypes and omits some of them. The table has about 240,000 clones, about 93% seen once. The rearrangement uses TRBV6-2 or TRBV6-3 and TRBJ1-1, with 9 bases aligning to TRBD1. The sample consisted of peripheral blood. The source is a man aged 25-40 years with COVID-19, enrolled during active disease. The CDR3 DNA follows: TGTGCCAGCAGTTACTATGGGACAGGGTCCTACACTGAAGCTTTCTTT. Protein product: CASSYYGTGSYTEAFF.